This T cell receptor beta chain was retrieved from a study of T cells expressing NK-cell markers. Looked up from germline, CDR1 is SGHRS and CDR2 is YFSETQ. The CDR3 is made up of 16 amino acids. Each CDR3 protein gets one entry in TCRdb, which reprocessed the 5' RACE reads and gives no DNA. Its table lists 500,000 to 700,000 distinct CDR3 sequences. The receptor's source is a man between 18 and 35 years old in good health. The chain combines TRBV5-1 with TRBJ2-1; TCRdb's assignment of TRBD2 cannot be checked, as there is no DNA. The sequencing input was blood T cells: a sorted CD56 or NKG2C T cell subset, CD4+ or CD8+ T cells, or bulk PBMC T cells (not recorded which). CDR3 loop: CASSHAGSGGYNEQFF.